What follows is one T cell receptor (beta chain) and its context. The antigen this receptor binds is unknown. A much larger clone differs by one base, so this may be a read error. These data come from a study of shared clonotypes between healthy human individuals (dated by TCRdb to between 2020 and 2021). Background for the entire study: The cohort comprised a couple of women and a few men aged 18 to 49 years. To estimate repertoire size and how much clonotypes are shared between individuals, the study performed deep sequencing of blood TCR repertoires from about 5 healthy adults. Different laboratories and diverse techniques were used to prepare libraries and sequence TCR repertoires, to increase sequencing depth and limit assay-specific biases. Per donor, three plates each were used for CD4 naive and CD4 memory, two for CD8 naive, and one for CD8 memory. Leukapheresis yielded between about 0.85 and 9.5 billion PBMCs per donor. Study-wide findings and limitations: The genetic and exposure-history diversity represented was limited by the small number of donors. Estimated clonotype richness was generally larger for naive than for memory subsets. Sharing across a few donors was observed for roughly 5% of naive CD4, less than 4% of naive CD8, about 2.3% of memory CD4, and less than 0.45% of memory CD8 clonotypes. Rarefaction of sorted-subset datasets indicated incomplete sequencing despite the large sequencing depth. Only blood was sampled, and tissue TCR repertoires likely differ from those in blood. Compared with non-shared clonotypes, the clonotypes found in all four sorted-subset donors had higher generation probabilities. Pairwise subsampling led to the expectation that sequencing depth would affect the degree of clonotype sharing among donors.

Donors were healthy HIV-negative adults with no recently reported acute infections or vaccinations. All donors were Caucasian adults living in Nashville, Tennessee, USA. CD4+ T cells were enriched by magnetic negative selection; naive cells were then positively selected on CD45RA, and the negative fraction formed the memory subset. After blood collection by leukapheresis, PBMCs were isolated using Ficoll-Histopaque density gradient centrifugation and then cryopreserved in the vapor phase of liquid nitrogen. Purity and quantity of every magnetically sorted T cell population were checked by analytical flow cytometry. Genomic DNA was isolated from each sorted fraction and quantified by UV absorbance on a Nanodrop 2000c. Using the deep immunoSEQ assay, multiplex PCR amplified TCR CDR3 regions from genomic DNA. Extracted genomic DNA from each cell subset was distributed evenly across all wells of several immunoSEQ 96-well plates, and each plate was treated as a replicate. For sorted subsets, each replicate PCR was loaded with about 200 ng genomic DNA, equivalent to about 30,000 T cell genomes. Purified libraries were measured with a Qubit 3.0 fluorometer, size-checked on a Bioanalyzer 2100, and measured again with the KAPA Library Quantification kit. Every immunoSEQ 96-well plate was sequenced on a dedicated single-read 150-cycle Illumina NextSeq 550 flow cell. Turning to the authors' computational methods: Because the immunoSEQ output included only junctional sequences and no quality scores, the filtering could not be the same as the filtering used for full-length reads. To assign V/J genes and CDR3, sequences were annotated against IMGT germline references using PyIR, a Python wrapper for IgBLAST v1.9. Any read was removed if the V/J assignment was weak (E-value above 1e-6), the CDR3 was missing, or the read contained stop codons, out-of-frame junctions, or ambiguous translated residues. V3J clonotypes were defined as sequences sharing an identical inferred V gene, J gene, and CDR3 amino acid sequence. Percentage overlap between repertoires was computed as shared unique clonotypes divided by the size of the smaller repertoire. Richness of each repertoire was evaluated using RTK rarefaction, the Chao1 estimator, and Recon v2.1 estimates of unobserved clonotypes. OLGA was used to compute generation probabilities for all TCRbeta clonotypes that the gDNA method yielded from a few donors. What TCRdb holds here is the immuneACCESS table cut down to in-frame rearrangements. Part of the clones is not present; checked against another copy, under half of the missing clones reflect an unresolved V gene, and the others are unexplained. The V and J calls and the clone size are those of that table, but D and trimming were determined from the DNA. The sample table holds roughly 1 million clones, of which about four fifths were seen once. The ten largest clones represent more than 0.5% of the sample.

CDR1 MNHEY and CDR2 SMNVEV were looked up in the germline V gene (reference sequence). Compared with germline, V lacks 5 bases and J lacks 4 bases; bases without a gene match: 3. Its CDR3 holds 14 amino acids, cysteine through phenylalanine. Only the CDR3 DNA stays, 42 bases, in frame from base 1. The source of this sequence is a young man in good health. Some clones in this sample may be carry-over from other donors' samples. This sequence uses TRBV27 and TRBJ1-5; the junction holds 9 bases that match TRBD1. Sequencing input: memory CD4+ T cells from PBMCs. The cell subset or site label, as the study defines it: CD45RA-negative fraction. The DNA sequence is given as TGTGCCAGCAGTGCCGGGACAGGGAATCAGCCCCAGCATTTT. It translates as CASSAGTGNQPQHF.